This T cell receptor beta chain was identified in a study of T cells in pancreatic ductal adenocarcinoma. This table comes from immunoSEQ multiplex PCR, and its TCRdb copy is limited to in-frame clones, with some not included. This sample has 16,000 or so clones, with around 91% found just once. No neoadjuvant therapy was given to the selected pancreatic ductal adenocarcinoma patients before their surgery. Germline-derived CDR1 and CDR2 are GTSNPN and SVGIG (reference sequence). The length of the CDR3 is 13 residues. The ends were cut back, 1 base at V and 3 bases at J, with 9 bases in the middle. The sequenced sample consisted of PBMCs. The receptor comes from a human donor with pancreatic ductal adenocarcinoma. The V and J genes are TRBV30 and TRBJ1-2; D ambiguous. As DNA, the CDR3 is TGTGCCTGGAGTGAATCAGTAGACTATGGCTACACCTTC. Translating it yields CAWSESVDYGYTF.